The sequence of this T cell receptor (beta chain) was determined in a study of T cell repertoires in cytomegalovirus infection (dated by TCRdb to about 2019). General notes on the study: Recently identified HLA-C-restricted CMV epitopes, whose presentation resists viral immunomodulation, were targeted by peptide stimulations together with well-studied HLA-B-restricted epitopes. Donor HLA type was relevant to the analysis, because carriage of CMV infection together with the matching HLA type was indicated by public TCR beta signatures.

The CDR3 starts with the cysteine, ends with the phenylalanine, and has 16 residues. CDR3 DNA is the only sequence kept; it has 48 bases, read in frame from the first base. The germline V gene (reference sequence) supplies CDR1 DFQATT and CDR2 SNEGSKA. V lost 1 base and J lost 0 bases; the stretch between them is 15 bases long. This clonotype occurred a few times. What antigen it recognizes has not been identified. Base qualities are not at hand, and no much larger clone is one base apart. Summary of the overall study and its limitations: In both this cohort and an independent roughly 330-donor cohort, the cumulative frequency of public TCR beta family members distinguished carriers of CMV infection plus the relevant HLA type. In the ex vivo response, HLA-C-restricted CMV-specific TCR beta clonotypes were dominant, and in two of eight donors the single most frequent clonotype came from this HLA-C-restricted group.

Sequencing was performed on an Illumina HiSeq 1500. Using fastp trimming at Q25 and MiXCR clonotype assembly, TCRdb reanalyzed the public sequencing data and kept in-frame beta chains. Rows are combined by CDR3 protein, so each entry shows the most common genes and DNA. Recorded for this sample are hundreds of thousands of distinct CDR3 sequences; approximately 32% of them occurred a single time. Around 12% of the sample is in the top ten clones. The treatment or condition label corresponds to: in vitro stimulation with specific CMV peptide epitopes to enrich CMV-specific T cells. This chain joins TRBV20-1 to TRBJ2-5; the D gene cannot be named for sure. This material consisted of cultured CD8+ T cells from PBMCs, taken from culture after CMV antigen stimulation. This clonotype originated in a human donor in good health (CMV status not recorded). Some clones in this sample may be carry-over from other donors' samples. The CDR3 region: CSARGPDLRYQETQYF. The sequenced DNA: TGCAGTGCTAGAGGCCCTGACCTTAGGTACCAAGAGACCCAGTACTTC.